The present entry profiles one T cell receptor (beta chain) with its context. This sample is drawn from a study of blood T cells in healthy people across ages. A J-beta primer mix and a sample-barcoded 5' primer were used in a second PCR of about 7 to 12 cycles. TCRdb reanalysed the 5' RACE reads using MiXCR and keeps one entry per CDR3 protein. This sample has more than 800,000 distinct CDR3 sequences, with 35% to 50% found just once. CDR1 and CDR2 (germline): SGHVS, FNYEAQ. This CDR3 is 13 amino acids long. The chain links TRBV7-6 to TRBJ2-4; D possibly corresponds to TRBD1 (6 bases). The J call could be wrong; TRBJ2-7 is a better fit for the DNA end. The sequenced sample consisted of blood. This sequence originates from a woman aged 55-69 years in good health. As DNA, the CDR3 is TGTGCCAGCAGCAACAGGGACGGCAACGAGCAGTACTTC. Translating gives CASSNRDGNEQYF.